These T cell receptor beta chains were read from a single sample in a study of vaccination and CD4 T cells after COVID-19. TCRdb reanalysed the PCR reads using MiXCR and keeps one entry per CDR3 protein. The table lists tens of thousands of distinct CDR3 sequences, 43% of them singletons. Antigen specificity for these receptors is unknown. The sample in question was CD4+ T cells from blood, cultured in vitro, obtained about 7 months after SARS-CoV-2 vaccination. Source of these receptors: a human donor who had recovered from COVID-19. The CDR3 runs from the conserved cysteine through the conserved F or W. The D gene is left open where the match is weak. A clone size is listed for some rows: how often the clone was seen (once, few, many), or a class if it is expanded.

d_gene: TRBD1; abundance: -; v_gene: TRBV4-1; j_gene: TRBJ1-5; CDR3nt: TGCGCCAGCAGCCAGAGGGGGCGTCAGCCCCAGCATTTT; CDR3aa: CASSQRGRQPQHF
d_gene: -; abundance: -; v_gene: TRBV28; j_gene: TRBJ1-2; CDR3nt: TGTGCCAGCAGTCGAGTAACAGGGCCGTTAAACTATGGCTACACCTTC; CDR3aa: CASSRVTGPLNYGYTF
d_gene: -; abundance: -; v_gene: TRBV7-8; j_gene: TRBJ2-7; CDR3nt: TGTGCCAGCAGCTTTAAAACAGATTCCTACGAGCAGTACTTC; CDR3aa: CASSFKTDSYEQYF
d_gene: -; abundance: -; v_gene: TRBV21-1; j_gene: TRBJ1-6; CDR3nt: TGTGCCAGCAGCAAAGTCGGGCCGTACCCCGTCGGGGGCGACGATTCACCCCTCCACTTT; CDR3aa: CASSKVGPYPVGGDDSPLHF
d_gene: TRBD1; abundance: few; v_gene: TRBV19; j_gene: TRBJ2-7; CDR3nt: TGTGCCAGTAGTATAGTGGGGACAGCATCCTACGAGCAGTACTTC; CDR3aa: CASSIVGTASYEQYF
d_gene: TRBD2; abundance: -; v_gene: TRBV20-1; j_gene: TRBJ2-5; CDR3nt: TGCAGTGCTAAATATCAAAGGACTAGCCAAGAGACCCAGTACTTC; CDR3aa: CSAKYQRTSQETQYF
d_gene: TRBD1; abundance: -; v_gene: TRBV10-3; j_gene: TRBJ2-7; CDR3nt: TGTGTCGCTAAGGGACAGGGGGCTGGAGAGCAGTACTTC; CDR3aa: CVAKGQGAGEQYF
d_gene: -; abundance: -; v_gene: TRBV27; j_gene: TRBJ2-7; CDR3nt: TGTGCCAGCAGAGACGTCTACGAGCAGTACTTC; CDR3aa: CASRDVYEQYF
d_gene: -; abundance: few; v_gene: TRBV5-4; j_gene: TRBJ1-5; CDR3nt: TGTGCCAGCAGCTTACAGGGCCAAAAGCCCCAGCATTTT; CDR3aa: CASSLQGQKPQHF
d_gene: TRBD2; abundance: -; v_gene: TRBV10-3; j_gene: TRBJ2-1; CDR3nt: TGTGCCATCAGTGAGACTAGCGGGAGAACCTACAATGAGCAGTTCTTC; CDR3aa: CAISETSGRTYNEQFF
d_gene: TRBD2; abundance: once; v_gene: TRBV20-1; j_gene: TRBJ2-7; CDR3nt: TGCAGTGCTCGGGGACTAGCGGATTACGAGCAGTACTTC; CDR3aa: CSARGLADYEQYF
d_gene: -; abundance: -; v_gene: TRBV24-1; j_gene: TRBJ2-3; CDR3nt: TGTGCCACCGGGTGGGGATCTGGCACAGATACGCAGTATTTT; CDR3aa: CATGWGSGTDTQYF
d_gene: TRBD2; abundance: few; v_gene: TRBV20-1; j_gene: TRBJ2-2; CDR3nt: TGCAGTGCTATAGGGTCTAGCGGCGCCACCGGGGAGCTGTTTTTT; CDR3aa: CSAIGSSGATGELFF
d_gene: -; abundance: -; v_gene: TRBV7-2; j_gene: TRBJ2-3; CDR3nt: TGTGCCAGCAGCTTAGAGGGGCATCGGACAGATACGCAGTATTTT; CDR3aa: CASSLEGHRTDTQYF
d_gene: TRBD1; abundance: few; v_gene: TRBV15; j_gene: TRBJ1-1; CDR3nt: TGTGCCACCAGCAGAGAAGGCTACAGGGGGCCATCGGAAGCTTTCTTT; CDR3aa: CATSREGYRGPSEAFF
d_gene: -; abundance: -; v_gene: TRBV28; j_gene: TRBJ1-3; CDR3nt: TGTGCCAGCAGCTCGGGTGTTTCGGGGGGAAACACCATATATTTT; CDR3aa: CASSSGVSGGNTIYF
d_gene: -; abundance: -; v_gene: TRBV7-2; j_gene: TRBJ2-1; CDR3nt: TGTGCCAGCAGCTTAGATGGGCGTATGGGCAGGTTCTTC; CDR3aa: CASSLDGRMGRFF
d_gene: -; abundance: few; v_gene: TRBV10-3; j_gene: TRBJ1-2; CDR3nt: TGTGCCATCAGTGAAGGTGGGACAAGTAACTATGGCTACACCTTC; CDR3aa: CAISEGGTSNYGYTF
d_gene: TRBD1; abundance: -; v_gene: TRBV7-2; j_gene: TRBJ2-5; CDR3nt: TGTGCCAGCAGCGCAAGACAGGGGATGCAAGAGACCCAGTACTTC; CDR3aa: CASSARQGMQETQYF
d_gene: -; abundance: -; v_gene: TRBV24-1; j_gene: TRBJ2-1; CDR3nt: TGTGCCACCAGTGATCAACAGGGTGGCTCCTACAATGAGCAGTTCTTC; CDR3aa: CATSDQQGGSYNEQFF
d_gene: -; abundance: -; v_gene: TRBV20-1; j_gene: TRBJ1-5; CDR3nt: TGCAGTGCTAATAGAGGGACACGCAATCAGCCCCAGCATTTT; CDR3aa: CSANRGTRNQPQHF
d_gene: TRBD1; abundance: few; v_gene: TRBV20-1; j_gene: TRBJ1-2; CDR3nt: TGCAGTGCTAGAACGGGACAGGGGGCGGGCGATGGCTACACCTTC; CDR3aa: CSARTGQGAGDGYTF
d_gene: -; abundance: -; v_gene: TRBV7-6; j_gene: TRBJ2-5; CDR3nt: TGTGCCAGCAGCTTACGGACCCAGACAGGCCGCGGGACCCAGTACTTC; CDR3aa: CASSLRTQTGRGTQYF
d_gene: -; abundance: -; v_gene: TRBV6-1; j_gene: TRBJ2-3; CDR3nt: TGTGCCATCCGTCTTAGCACAGATACGCAGTATTTT; CDR3aa: CAIRLSTDTQYF
d_gene: -; abundance: few; v_gene: TRBV21-1; j_gene: TRBJ2-7; CDR3nt: TGTGCCAGCAGTCCCGGGACAGGGTCTCACGAGCAGTACTTC; CDR3aa: CASSPGTGSHEQYF
d_gene: TRBD2; abundance: -; v_gene: TRBV19; j_gene: TRBJ2-1; CDR3nt: TGTGCCAGTAGCCCGACTAGCGGGGGAACCCAGCAGTTCTTC; CDR3aa: CASSPTSGGTQQFF
d_gene: -; abundance: -; v_gene: TRBV23-1; j_gene: TRBJ2-1; CDR3nt: TGCGCCAGCAGTCCCGAATACAATGAGCAGTTCTTC; CDR3aa: CASSPEYNEQFF
d_gene: -; abundance: -; v_gene: TRBV28; j_gene: TRBJ2-7; CDR3nt: TGTGCCAGCAGTTTCGACCACTACGAGCAGTACTTC; CDR3aa: CASSFDHYEQYF
d_gene: -; abundance: -; v_gene: TRBV7-9; j_gene: TRBJ1-3; CDR3nt: TGTGCCAGCAGGGGGGGACGGACGCTCTCTGGAAACACCATATATTTT; CDR3aa: CASRGGRTLSGNTIYF
d_gene: TRBD2; abundance: -; v_gene: TRBV24-1; j_gene: TRBJ2-7; CDR3nt: TGTGCCACCAGTGACTCCGGGACTAGCGTTTACGAGCAGTACTTC; CDR3aa: CATSDSGTSVYEQYF
d_gene: TRBD1; abundance: -; v_gene: TRBV20-1; j_gene: TRBJ2-3; CDR3nt: TGCAGTGCTAACCCGGGACAGGGGACAGATACGCAGTATTTT; CDR3aa: CSANPGQGTDTQYF
d_gene: -; abundance: -; v_gene: TRBV20-1; j_gene: TRBJ1-6; CDR3nt: TGCAGTGCTAGAGATGCTCGAAGGGGTAGCCTCCACTTT; CDR3aa: CSARDARRGSLHF
d_gene: TRBD2; abundance: -; v_gene: TRBV18; j_gene: TRBJ2-5; CDR3nt: TGTGCCAGCTCACCACCCATGTCTAGCGGGAACCAAGAGACCCAGTACTTC; CDR3aa: CASSPPMSSGNQETQYF
d_gene: -; abundance: -; v_gene: TRBV18; j_gene: TRBJ2-3; CDR3nt: TGTGCCAGCTCACGGGGCACAGATACGCAGTATTTT; CDR3aa: CASSRGTDTQYF
d_gene: -; abundance: few; v_gene: TRBV7-6; j_gene: TRBJ2-5; CDR3nt: TGTGCCAGCAGCTTAATACGGGAAGAGACCCAGTACTTC; CDR3aa: CASSLIREETQYF
d_gene: TRBD1; abundance: -; v_gene: TRBV27; j_gene: TRBJ1-6; CDR3nt: TGTGCCAGCAGGGGACAGAAAAATTCACCCCTCCACTTT; CDR3aa: CASRGQKNSPLHF
d_gene: -; abundance: -; v_gene: TRBV10-3; j_gene: TRBJ1-6; CDR3nt: TGTGCCATCAGTGAGTTGGTAGGGGGTAATTCACCCCTCCACTTT; CDR3aa: CAISELVGGNSPLHF
d_gene: -; abundance: -; v_gene: TRBV7-2; j_gene: TRBJ2-7; CDR3nt: TGTGCCAGCAGCTTCAGTGAGGGGGGTAGCGGAAGAGGGTACGAGCAGTACTTC; CDR3aa: CASSFSEGGSGRGYEQYF
d_gene: TRBD2; abundance: -; v_gene: TRBV20-1; j_gene: TRBJ2-1; CDR3nt: TGCAGTGCTAGCCCGGTGACTAGCGGGAGAGCGTCCTACAATGAGCAGTTCTTC; CDR3aa: CSASPVTSGRASYNEQFF
d_gene: TRBD2; abundance: once; v_gene: TRBV14; j_gene: TRBJ2-7; CDR3nt: TGTGCCAGCAGCCAAAAGGGACTAGCGGGAAACGAGCAGTACTTC; CDR3aa: CASSQKGLAGNEQYF
d_gene: TRBD2; abundance: -; v_gene: TRBV20-1; j_gene: TRBJ2-1; CDR3nt: TGCAGTGCTAGCCCTAGCGGGAGCTACAATGAGCAGTTCTTC; CDR3aa: CSASPSGSYNEQFF
d_gene: TRBD2; abundance: few; v_gene: TRBV28; j_gene: TRBJ2-1; CDR3nt: TGTGCCAGCAGTTCTAGGACTAGCGGCCACTCGACCCCCGAGCAGTTCTTC; CDR3aa: CASSSRTSGHSTPEQFF
d_gene: -; abundance: few; v_gene: TRBV24-1; j_gene: TRBJ2-3; CDR3nt: TGTGCCACCAGTGAAATAAGCGGCGCAGATACGCAGTATTTT; CDR3aa: CATSEISGADTQYF
d_gene: -; abundance: -; v_gene: TRBV7-9; j_gene: TRBJ2-4; CDR3nt: TGTGCCAGCAGCCCCGGGACCCCAGCCAAAAACATTCAGTACTTC; CDR3aa: CASSPGTPAKNIQYF
d_gene: TRBD2; abundance: -; v_gene: TRBV6-1; j_gene: TRBJ2-7; CDR3nt: TGTGCCAGCAGTGAAGCGCTAGCGGCTTACGAGCAGTACTTC; CDR3aa: CASSEALAAYEQYF
d_gene: -; abundance: few; v_gene: TRBV6-1; j_gene: TRBJ2-7; CDR3nt: TGTGCCAGCAGTCGACGACGGAGCTCCTACGAGCAGTACTTC; CDR3aa: CASSRRRSSYEQYF
d_gene: -; abundance: few; v_gene: TRBV6-1; j_gene: TRBJ2-1; CDR3nt: TGTGCCAGCAGGGAGGGACTTTCCCCCAATGAGCAGTTCTTC; CDR3aa: CASREGLSPNEQFF
d_gene: -; abundance: -; v_gene: TRBV20-1; j_gene: TRBJ2-3; CDR3nt: TGCAGTGCTCCAGACTACCAAGAAAACACAGATACGCAGTATTTT; CDR3aa: CSAPDYQENTDTQYF
d_gene: -; abundance: few; v_gene: TRBV20-1; j_gene: TRBJ2-1; CDR3nt: TGCAGTGCTAGACAACGGGAGCCTCTTCACTACAATGAGCAGTTCTTC; CDR3aa: CSARQREPLHYNEQFF
d_gene: TRBD2; abundance: -; v_gene: TRBV24-1; j_gene: TRBJ2-1; CDR3nt: TGTGCCACCAGTGATCACGGGACTAGCGACTCCTACAATGAGCAGTTCTTC; CDR3aa: CATSDHGTSDSYNEQFF
d_gene: TRBD2; abundance: -; v_gene: TRBV5-4; j_gene: TRBJ2-5; CDR3nt: TGTGCCAGCAGCCGAGGGACTAGCGGAGGGCAAGAGACCCAGTACTTC; CDR3aa: CASSRGTSGGQETQYF